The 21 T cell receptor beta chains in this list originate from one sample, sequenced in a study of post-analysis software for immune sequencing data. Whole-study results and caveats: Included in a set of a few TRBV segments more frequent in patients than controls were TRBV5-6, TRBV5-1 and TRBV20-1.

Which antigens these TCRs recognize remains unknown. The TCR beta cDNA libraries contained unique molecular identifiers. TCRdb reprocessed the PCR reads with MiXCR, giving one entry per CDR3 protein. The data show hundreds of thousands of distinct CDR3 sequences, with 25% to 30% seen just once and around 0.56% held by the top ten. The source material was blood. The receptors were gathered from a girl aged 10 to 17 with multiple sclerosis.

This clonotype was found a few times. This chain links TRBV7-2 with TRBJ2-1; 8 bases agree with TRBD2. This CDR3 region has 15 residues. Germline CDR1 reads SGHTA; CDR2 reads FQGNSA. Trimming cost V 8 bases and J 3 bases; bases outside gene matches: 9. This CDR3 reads CASRGGGGIYNEQFF. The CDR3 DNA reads TGTGCCAGCCGCGGAGGCGGGGGGATCTACAATGAGCAGTTCTTC.

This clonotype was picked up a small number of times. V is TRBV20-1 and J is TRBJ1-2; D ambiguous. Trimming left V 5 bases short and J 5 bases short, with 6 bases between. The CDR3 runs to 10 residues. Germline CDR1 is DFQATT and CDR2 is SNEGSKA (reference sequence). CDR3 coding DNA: TGCAGTGCTGACGGTTATGGCTACACCTTC. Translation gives CSADGYGYTF.

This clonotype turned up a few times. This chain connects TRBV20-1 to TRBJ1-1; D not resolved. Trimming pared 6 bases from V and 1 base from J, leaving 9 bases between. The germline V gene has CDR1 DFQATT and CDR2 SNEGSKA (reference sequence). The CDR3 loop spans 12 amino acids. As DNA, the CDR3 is TGCAGTGCGTATAGGACGAACACTGAAGCTTTCTTT. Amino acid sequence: CSAYRTNTEAFF.

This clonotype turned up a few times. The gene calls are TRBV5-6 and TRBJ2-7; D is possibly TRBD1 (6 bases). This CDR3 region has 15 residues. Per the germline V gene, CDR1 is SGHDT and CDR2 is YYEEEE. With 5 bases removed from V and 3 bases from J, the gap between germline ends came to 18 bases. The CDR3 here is CASSLTGTPFYEQYF. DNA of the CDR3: TGTGCCAGCAGTTTGACCGGGACACCTTTCTACGAGCAGTACTTC. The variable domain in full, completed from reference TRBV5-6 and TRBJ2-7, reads DAGVTQSPTHLIKTRGQQVTLRCSPKSGHDTVSWYQQALGQGPQFIFQYYEEEERQRGNFPDRFSGHQFPNYSSELNVNALLLGDSALYLCASSLTGTPFYEQYFGPGTRLTVT.

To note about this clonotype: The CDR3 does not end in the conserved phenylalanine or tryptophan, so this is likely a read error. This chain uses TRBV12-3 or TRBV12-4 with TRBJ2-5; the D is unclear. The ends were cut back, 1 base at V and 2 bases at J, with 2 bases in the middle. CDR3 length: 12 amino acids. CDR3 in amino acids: CASSLVQETQYS. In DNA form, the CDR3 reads TGTGCCAGCAGTTTAGTACAAGAGACCCAGTACTCC.

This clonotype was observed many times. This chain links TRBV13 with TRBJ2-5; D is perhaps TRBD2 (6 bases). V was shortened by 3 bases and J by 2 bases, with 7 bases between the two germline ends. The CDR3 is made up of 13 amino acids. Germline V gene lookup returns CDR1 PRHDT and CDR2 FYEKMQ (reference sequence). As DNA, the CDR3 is TGTGCCAGCAGCTTTGCGGGGCAAGAGACCCAGTACTTC. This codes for CASSFAGQETQYF.

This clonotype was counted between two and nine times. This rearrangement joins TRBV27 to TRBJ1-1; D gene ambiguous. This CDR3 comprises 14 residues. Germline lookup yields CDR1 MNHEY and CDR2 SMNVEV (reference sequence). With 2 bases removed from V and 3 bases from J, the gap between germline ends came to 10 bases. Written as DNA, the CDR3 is TGTGCCAGCAGTTTAGTACCTTTCTACACTGAAGCTTTCTTT. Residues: CASSLVPFYTEAFF.

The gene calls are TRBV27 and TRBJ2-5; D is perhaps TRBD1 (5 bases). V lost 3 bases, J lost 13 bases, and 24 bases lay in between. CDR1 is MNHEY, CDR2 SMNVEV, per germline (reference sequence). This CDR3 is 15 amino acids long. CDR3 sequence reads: CASSLVGPLIYERYF. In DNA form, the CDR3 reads TGTGCCAGCAGTTTGGTGGGGCCTTTAATATACGAGCGGTACTTC.

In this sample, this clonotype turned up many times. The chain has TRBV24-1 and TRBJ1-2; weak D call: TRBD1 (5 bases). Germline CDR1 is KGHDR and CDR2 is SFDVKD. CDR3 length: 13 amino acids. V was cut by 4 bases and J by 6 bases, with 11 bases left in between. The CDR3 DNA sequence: TGTGCCACCAGTGACAGGGTTGGAGATGGCTACACCTTC. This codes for CATSDRVGDGYTF.

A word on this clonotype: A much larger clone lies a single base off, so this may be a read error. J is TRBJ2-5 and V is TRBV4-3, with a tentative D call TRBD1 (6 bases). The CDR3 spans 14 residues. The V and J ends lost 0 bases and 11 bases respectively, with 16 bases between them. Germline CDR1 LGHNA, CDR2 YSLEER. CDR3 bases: TGCGCCAGCAGCCAAGATATCCTAAACAGGGAGCAGTACTTC. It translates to CASSQDILNREQYF.

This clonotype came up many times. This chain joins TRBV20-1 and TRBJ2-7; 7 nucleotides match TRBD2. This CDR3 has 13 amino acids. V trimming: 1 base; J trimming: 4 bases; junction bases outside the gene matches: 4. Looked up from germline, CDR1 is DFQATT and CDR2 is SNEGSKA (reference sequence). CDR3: CSARGASGYEQYF. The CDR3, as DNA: TGCAGTGCTAGAGGGGCTAGCGGATACGAGCAGTACTTC.

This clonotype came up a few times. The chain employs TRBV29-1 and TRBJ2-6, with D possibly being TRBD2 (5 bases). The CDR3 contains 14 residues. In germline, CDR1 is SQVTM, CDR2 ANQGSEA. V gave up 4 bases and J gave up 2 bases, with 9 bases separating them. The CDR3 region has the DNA TGCAGCGTTGCGGGGTCGCCTGGGGCCAACGTCCTGACTTTC. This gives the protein CSVAGSPGANVLTF.

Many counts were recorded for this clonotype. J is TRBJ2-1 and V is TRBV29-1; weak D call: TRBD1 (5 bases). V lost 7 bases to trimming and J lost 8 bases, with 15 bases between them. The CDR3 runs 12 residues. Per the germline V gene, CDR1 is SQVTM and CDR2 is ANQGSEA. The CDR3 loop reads CSAVGLFDEQFF. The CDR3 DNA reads TGCAGCGCAGTGGGGCTATTCGATGAGCAGTTCTTC.

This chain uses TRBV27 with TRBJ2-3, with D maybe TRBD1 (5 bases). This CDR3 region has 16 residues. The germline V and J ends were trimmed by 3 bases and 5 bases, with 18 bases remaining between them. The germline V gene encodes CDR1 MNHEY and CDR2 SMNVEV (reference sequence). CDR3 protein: CASSLDGARYGDTQYF. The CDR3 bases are TGTGCCAGCAGTTTGGATGGGGCACGATATGGAGATACGCAGTATTTT.

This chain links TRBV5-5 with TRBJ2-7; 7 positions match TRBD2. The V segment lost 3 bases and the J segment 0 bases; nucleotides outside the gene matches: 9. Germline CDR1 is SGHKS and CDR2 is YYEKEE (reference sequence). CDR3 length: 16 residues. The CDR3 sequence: CASSSYLGLDSYEQYF. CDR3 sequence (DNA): TGTGCCAGCAGCTCCTACCTAGGACTAGACTCCTACGAGCAGTACTTC.

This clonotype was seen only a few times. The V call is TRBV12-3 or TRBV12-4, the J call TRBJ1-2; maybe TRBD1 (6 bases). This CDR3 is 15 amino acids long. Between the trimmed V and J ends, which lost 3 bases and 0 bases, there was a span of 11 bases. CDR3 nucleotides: TGTGCCAGCAGTTTTGGACAGAGGGCTAACTATGGCTACACCTTC. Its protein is CASSFGQRANYGYTF.

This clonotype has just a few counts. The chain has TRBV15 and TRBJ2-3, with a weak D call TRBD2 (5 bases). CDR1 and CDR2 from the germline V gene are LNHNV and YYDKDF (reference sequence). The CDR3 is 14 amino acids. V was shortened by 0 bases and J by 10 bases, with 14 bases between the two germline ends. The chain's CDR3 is CATSRDSGIGAQYF. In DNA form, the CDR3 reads TGTGCCACCAGCAGAGATTCGGGGATCGGTGCGCAGTATTTT.

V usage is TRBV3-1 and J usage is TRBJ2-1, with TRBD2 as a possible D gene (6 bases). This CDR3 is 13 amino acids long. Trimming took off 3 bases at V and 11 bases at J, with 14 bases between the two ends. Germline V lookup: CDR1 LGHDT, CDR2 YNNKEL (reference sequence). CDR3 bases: TGTGCCAGCAGCCAGATGGGACTCCCGCAGCAGTTCTTC. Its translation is CASSQMGLPQQFF.

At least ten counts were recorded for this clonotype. The CDR3 nucleotides are TGTGCCAGCAGCCGACTTCTAGCGGAAACGGGTACGCAGTATTTT. Its translation: CASSRLLAETGTQYF. The chain combines TRBV6-5 with TRBJ2-3; TRBD2 agrees at 7 bases. V dropped 6 bases and J dropped 8; count of bases not matched to a gene: 14. CDR1 and CDR2 from the germline V gene are MNHEY and SVGAGI. The CDR3 is 15 residues long.

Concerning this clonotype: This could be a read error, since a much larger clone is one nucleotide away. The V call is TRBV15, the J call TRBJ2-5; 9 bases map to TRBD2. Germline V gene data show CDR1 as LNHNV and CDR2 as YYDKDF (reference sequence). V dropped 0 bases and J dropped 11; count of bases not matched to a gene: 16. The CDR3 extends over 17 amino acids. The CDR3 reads CATSRDIAGGRGNEQYF. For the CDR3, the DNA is TGTGCCACCAGCAGAGACATCGCGGGAGGGCGGGGCAATGAGCAGTACTTC.

The CDR3 coding sequence is TGTGCCAGCAGACTAACAGGGGGCGGGGGCAATCAGCCCCAGCATTTT. This sequence encodes CASRLTGGGGNQPQHF. The gene calls are TRBV6-5 and TRBJ1-5, with 9 bases matching TRBD1. The J segment lost 2 bases and the V segment lost 6 bases, leaving 8 bases of the junction unmatched. Germline loops: CDR1 MNHEY, CDR2 SVGAGI. The CDR3 totals 16 residues.